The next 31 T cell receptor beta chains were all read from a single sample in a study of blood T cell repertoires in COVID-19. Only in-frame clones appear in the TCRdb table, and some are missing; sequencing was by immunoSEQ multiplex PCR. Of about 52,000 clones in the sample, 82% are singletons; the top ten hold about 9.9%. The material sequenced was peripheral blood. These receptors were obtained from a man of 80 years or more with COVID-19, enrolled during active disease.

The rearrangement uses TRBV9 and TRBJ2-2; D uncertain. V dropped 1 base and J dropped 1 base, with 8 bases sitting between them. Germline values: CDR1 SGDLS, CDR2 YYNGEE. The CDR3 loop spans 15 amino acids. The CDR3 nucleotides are TGTGCCAGCAGCGTATACCTAGGGAACACCGGGGAGCTGTTTTTT. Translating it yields CASSVYLGNTGELFF.

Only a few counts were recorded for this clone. The CDR3, as DNA: TGTGCCAGCAGCTCCGGACAGGGGGGGCAAGAGACCCAGTACTTC. It is translated as CASSSGQGGQETQYF. This rearrangement joins TRBV5-4 to TRBJ2-5, with 10 bases fitting TRBD1. Germline values: CDR1 SGHNT, CDR2 YYREEE (reference sequence). This CDR3 spans 15 amino acids. After removal of 3 bases from V and 2 bases from J, the junction contained 4 bases not matched to a gene.

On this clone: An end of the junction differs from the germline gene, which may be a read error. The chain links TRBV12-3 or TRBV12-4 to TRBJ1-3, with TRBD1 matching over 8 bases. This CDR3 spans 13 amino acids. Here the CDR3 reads CASSPPNPWTGNF. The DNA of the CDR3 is TGTGCCAGCAGTCCCCCGAACCCTTGGACAGGGAATTTT.

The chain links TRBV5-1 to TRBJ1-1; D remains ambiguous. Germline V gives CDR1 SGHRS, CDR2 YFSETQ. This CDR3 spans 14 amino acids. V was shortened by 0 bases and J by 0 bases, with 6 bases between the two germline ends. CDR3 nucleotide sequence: TGCGCCAGCAGCTTGGCGGGGATGAACACTGAAGCTTTCTTT. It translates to CASSLAGMNTEAFF.

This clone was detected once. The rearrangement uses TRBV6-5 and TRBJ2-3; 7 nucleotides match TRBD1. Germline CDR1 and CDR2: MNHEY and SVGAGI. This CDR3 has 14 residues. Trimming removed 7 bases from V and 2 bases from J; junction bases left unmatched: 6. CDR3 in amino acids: CASTGTAATDTQYF. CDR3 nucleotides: TGTGCCAGCACCGGGACAGCTGCCACAGATACGCAGTATTTT.

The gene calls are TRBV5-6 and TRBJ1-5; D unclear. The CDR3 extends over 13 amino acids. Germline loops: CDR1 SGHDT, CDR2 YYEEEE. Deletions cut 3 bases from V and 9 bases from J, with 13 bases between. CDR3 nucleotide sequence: TGTGCCAGCAGCTCCGGGGTTACCTGGCCCCAGCATTTT. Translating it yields CASSSGVTWPQHF.

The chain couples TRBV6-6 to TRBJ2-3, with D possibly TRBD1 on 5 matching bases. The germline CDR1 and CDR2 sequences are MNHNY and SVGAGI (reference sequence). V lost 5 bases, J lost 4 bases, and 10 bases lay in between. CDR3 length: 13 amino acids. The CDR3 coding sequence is TGTGCCAGCAGTAGTGGACATCCAGATACGCAGTATTTT. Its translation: CASSSGHPDTQYF.

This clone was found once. The CDR3, as DNA: TGTGCCAGCAGCTTGGGGGGGAGTTCTAATGAAAAACTGTTTTTT. It specifies CASSLGGSSNEKLFF. V gene TRBV7-6 combines with J gene TRBJ1-4, with TRBD1 as a possible D gene (5 bases). The germline gives CDR1 SGHVS, CDR2 FNYEAQ. V was pared by 3 bases and J by 3 bases, with 11 bases between. This CDR3 has 15 residues.

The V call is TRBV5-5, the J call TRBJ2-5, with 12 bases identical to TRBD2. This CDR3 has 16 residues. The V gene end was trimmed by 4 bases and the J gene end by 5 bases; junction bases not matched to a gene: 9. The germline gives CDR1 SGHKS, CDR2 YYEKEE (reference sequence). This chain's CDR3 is CASSVRPGTSGETQYF. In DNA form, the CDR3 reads TGTGCCAGCAGCGTCCGACCCGGGACTAGCGGGGAGACCCAGTACTTC.

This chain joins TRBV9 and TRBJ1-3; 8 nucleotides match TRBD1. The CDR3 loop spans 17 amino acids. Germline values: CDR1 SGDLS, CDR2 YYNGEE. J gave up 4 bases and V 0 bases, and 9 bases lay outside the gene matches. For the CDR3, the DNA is TGTGCCAGCAGCGTAGTCCCCGGACAGGGCAACGGAAACACCATATATTTT. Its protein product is CASSVVPGQGNGNTIYF.

CDR3 in amino acids: CASSLSRNYEQYV. CDR3 in DNA: TGTGCCAGCAGCTTGTCTAGGAACTACGAGCAGTACGTC. The J gene is TRBJ2-7, the V gene TRBV5-6; D gene unclear. The ends were cut back, 1 base at V and 3 bases at J, with 8 bases in the middle. The CDR3 extends over 13 amino acids. From germline, CDR1 is SGHDT and CDR2 YYEEEE.

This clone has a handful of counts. CDR3 coding DNA: TGTGCCACCAGTGATTCGGGACAGGGCAACAATGAGCAGTTCTTC. This gives the protein CATSDSGQGNNEQFF. The chain couples TRBV24-1 to TRBJ2-1; 9 bases are a match to TRBD1. Germline loops: CDR1 KGHDR, CDR2 SFDVKD. This CDR3 contains 15 residues. The trim removed 2 bases at V and 5 bases at J, leaving 3 bases unmatched.

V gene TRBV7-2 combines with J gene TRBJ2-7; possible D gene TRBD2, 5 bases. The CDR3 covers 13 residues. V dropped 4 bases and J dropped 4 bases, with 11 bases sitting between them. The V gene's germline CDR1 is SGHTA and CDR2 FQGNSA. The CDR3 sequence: CASSSSPGYEQYV. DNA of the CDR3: TGTGCCAGCAGCTCCTCCCCGGGGTACGAGCAGTACGTC.

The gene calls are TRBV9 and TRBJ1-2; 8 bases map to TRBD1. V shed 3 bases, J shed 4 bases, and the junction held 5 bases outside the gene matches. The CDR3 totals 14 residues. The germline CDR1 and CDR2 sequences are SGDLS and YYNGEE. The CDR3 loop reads CASSAMTGAYGYTF. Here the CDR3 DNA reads TGTGCCAGCAGCGCCATGACAGGGGCCTATGGCTACACCTTC.

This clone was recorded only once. CDR3 sequence: CASSLGQLGSEAFF. The CDR3 region has the DNA TGCGCCAGCAGCTTGGGACAGTTGGGGTCTGAAGCTTTCTTT. J is TRBJ1-1 and V is TRBV5-1; a possible D gene is TRBD1 (5 bases). The CDR3 loop spans 14 amino acids. The germline gives CDR1 SGHRS, CDR2 YFSETQ. The V end lost 0 bases, the J end lost 6 bases, and 12 bases lay between the germline ends.

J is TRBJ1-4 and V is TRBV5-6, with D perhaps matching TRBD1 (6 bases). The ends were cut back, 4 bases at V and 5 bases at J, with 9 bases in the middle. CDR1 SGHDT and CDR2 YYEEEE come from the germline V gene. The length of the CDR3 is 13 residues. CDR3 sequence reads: CASSPGVNEKLFF. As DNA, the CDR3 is TGTGCCAGCAGCCCAGGGGTAAATGAAAAACTGTTTTTT. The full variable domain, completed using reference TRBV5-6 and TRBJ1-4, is DAGVTQSPTHLIKTRGQQVTLRCSPKSGHDTVSWYQQALGQGPQFIFQYYEEEERQRGNFPDRFSGHQFPNYSSELNVNALLLGDSALYLCASSPGVNEKLFFGSGTQLSVL.

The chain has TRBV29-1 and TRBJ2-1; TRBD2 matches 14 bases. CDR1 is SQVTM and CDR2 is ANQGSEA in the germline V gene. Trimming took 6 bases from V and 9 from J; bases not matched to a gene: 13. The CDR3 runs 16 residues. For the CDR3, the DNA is TGCAGCGTCCTCGGGACTAGCGGGAGATCATCCGGTGAGCAGTTCTTC. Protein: CSVLGTSGRSSGEQFF.

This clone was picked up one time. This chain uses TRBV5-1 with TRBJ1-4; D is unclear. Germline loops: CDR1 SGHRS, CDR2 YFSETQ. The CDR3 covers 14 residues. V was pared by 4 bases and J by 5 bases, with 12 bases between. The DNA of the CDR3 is TGCGCCAGCAGCCTCGACACGGTGAATGAAAAACTGTTTTTT. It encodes CASSLDTVNEKLFF.

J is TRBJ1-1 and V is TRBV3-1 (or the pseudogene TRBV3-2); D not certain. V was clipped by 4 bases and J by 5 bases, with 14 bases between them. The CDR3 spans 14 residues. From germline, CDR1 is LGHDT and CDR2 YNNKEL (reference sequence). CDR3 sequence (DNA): TGTGCCAGCAGCCCGTTGTTGGGGAGGACTGAAGCTTTCTTT. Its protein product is CASSPLLGRTEAFF.

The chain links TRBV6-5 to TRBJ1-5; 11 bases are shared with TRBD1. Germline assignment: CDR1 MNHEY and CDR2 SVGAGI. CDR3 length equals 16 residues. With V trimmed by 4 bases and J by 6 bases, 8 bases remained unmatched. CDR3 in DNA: TGTGCCAGCAGTTTTTCAGGGGACAGGGGGTCTCAGCCCCAGCATTTT. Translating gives CASSFSGDRGSQPQHF.

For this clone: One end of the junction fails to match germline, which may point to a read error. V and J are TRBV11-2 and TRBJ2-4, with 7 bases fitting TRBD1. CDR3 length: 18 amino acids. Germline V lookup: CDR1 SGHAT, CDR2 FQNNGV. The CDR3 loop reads CASSIDKTGTSRGNIQYF. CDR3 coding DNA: TGTGCCAGCAGCATAGACAAGACAGGGACCAGTCGGGGAAACATTCAGTACTTC. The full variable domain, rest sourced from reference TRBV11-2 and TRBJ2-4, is EAGVAQSPRYKIIEKRQSVAFWCNPISGHATLYWYQQILGQGPKLLIQFQNNGVVDDSQLPKDRFSAERLKGVDSTLKIQPAKLEDSAVYLCASSIDKTGTSRGNIQYFGAGTRLSVL.

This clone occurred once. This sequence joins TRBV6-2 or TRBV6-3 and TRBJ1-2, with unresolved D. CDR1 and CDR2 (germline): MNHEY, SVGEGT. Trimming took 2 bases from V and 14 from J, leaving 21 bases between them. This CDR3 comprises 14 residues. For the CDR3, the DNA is TGTGCCAGCAGTTACCCCAGGATACAGTTTGAAGTAACCTTC. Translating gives CASSYPRIQFEVTF.

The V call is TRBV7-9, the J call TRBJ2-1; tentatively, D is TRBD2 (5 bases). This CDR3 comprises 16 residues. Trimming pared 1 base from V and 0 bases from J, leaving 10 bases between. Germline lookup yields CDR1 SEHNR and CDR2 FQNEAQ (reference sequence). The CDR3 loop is CASSLEVGSSYNEQFF. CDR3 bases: TGTGCCAGCAGCTTAGAGGTGGGGAGCTCCTACAATGAGCAGTTCTTC.

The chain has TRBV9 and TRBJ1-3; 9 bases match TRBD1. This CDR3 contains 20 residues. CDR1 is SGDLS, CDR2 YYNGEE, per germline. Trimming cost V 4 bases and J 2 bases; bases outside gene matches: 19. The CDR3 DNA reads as TGTGCCAGCAGCTCCCCCTCCGGGACAGGGACCTTCTATGCTGGAAACACCATATATTTT. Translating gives CASSSPSGTGTFYAGNTIYF.

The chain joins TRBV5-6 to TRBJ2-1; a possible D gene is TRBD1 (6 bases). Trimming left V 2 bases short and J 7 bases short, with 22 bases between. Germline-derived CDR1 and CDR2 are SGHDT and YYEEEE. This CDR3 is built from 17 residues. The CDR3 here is CASSFRVGSGGQNEQFF. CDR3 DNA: TGTGCCAGCAGCTTCCGCGTAGGGAGTGGGGGACAAAATGAGCAGTTCTTC.

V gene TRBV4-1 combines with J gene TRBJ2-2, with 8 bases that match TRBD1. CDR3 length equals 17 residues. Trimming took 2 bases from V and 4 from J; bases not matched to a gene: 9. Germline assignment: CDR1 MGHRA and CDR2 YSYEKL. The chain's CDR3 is CASSQTLGDRSTGELFF. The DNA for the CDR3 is TGCGCCAGCAGCCAAACCTTGGGGGACAGGAGCACCGGGGAGCTGTTTTTT.

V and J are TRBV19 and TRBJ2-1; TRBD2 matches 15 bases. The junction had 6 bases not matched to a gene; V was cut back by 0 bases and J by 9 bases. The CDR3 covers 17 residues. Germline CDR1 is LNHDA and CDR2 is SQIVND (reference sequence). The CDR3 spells CASSIDRTSGRVGEQFF. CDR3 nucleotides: TGTGCCAGTAGTATAGATCGGACTAGCGGGAGGGTGGGTGAGCAGTTCTTC.

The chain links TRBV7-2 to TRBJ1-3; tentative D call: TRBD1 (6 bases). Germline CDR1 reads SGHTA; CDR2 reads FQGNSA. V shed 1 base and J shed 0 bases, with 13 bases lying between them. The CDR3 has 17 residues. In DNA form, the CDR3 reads TGTGCCAGCAGCTTAGAGTCGACAGGATTCTCTGGAAACACCATATATTTT. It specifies CASSLESTGFSGNTIYF.

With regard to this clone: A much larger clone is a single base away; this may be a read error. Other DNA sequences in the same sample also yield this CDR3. The CDR3: CASTRDRDYGYTF. The CDR3, as DNA: TGTGCCAGCACCAGGGACAGGGACTATGGCTACACCTTC. The chain is built from TRBV12-3 or TRBV12-4 and TRBJ1-2; 9 nucleotides match TRBD1. CDR3 length equals 13 residues. With 7 bases clipped from V and 3 bases from J, the junction kept 3 bases outside the gene matches.

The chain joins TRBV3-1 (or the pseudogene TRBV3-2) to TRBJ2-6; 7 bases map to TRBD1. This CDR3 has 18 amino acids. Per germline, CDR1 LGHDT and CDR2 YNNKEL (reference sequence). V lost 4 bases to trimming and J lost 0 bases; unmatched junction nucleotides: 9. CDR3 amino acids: CASSPLRQGNSGANVLTF. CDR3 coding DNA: TGTGCCAGCAGCCCCCTCAGACAGGGAAACTCTGGGGCCAACGTCCTGACTTTC.

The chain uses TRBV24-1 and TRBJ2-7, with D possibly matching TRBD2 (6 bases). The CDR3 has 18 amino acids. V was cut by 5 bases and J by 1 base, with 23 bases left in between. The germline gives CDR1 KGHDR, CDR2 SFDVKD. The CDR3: CATSALWGLKSASYEQYV. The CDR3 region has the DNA TGTGCCACCAGTGCCCTGTGGGGACTTAAGAGCGCTTCCTACGAGCAGTACGTC.